The rows below give T cell receptor beta chains drawn from one sample of a study of T cell responses to AZD1222 COVID-19 vaccine. TCRdb keeps only in-frame clones here, not all; method: immunoSEQ multiplex PCR. In the table there are tens of thousands of clones, approximately 90% of which are singletons. The sequencing here drew on peripheral blood, taken 28 days after the second AZD1222 dose. The receptor source for this set is an adult who received the AZD1222 COVID-19 vaccine. The CDR3 runs from the conserved cysteine through the conserved F or W. Fields, in order: D gene, V gene, clone size, J gene, CDR3 DNA, CDR3 protein. D genes are given only for firm matches. Clone size appears in some rows only: once, few, many, or a class for an expanded clone.

TRBD2	TRBV25-1	.	TRBJ2-3	TGTGCCAGCAGTGGGAGCGGGATGGTCACAGATACGCAGTATTTT	CASSGSGMVTDTQYF
.	TRBV24-1	.	TRBJ1-2	TGTGCCACCAGGACAGGCGGCTATGGCTACACCTTC	CATRTGGYGYTF
.	TRBV5-1	.	TRBJ2-3	TGCGCCAGCAGCTTTACGGACAGCACAGATACGCAGTATTTT	CASSFTDSTDTQYF
.	TRBV11-2	.	TRBJ1-1	TGTGCCAGCAGCTTTGGGACTTGGGGGACTGAAGCTTTCTTT	CASSFGTWGTEAFF
TRBD2	TRBV19	.	TRBJ2-5	TGTGCCAGTAGTATAGGAGTGGGGGGGGAAGAGACCCAGTACTTC	CASSIGVGGEETQYF
.	TRBV2	.	TRBJ2-5	TGTGCCAGCAGTGATCCGGGCCTGTACTTC	CASSDPGLYF
TRBD1	TRBV10-3	few	TRBJ1-6	TGTGCCATCAGGGGACAGGGGGCGAATTCACCCCTCCACTTT	CAIRGQGANSPLHF
TRBD1	TRBV19	.	TRBJ1-5	TGTGCCAGTAGTGTCCGACAGGGAGGTCAGCCCCAGCATTTT	CASSVRQGGQPQHF
TRBD1	TRBV18	.	TRBJ1-2	TGTGCCAGCTCGCCCTCAGGGGGCGGCTATGGCTACACCTTC	CASSPSGGGYGYTF
.	TRBV5-1	.	TRBJ1-3	TGCGCCAGCAGCTCGCAGGGGACCCCTCCAAACACCATATATTTT	CASSSQGTPPNTIYF
TRBD1	TRBV7-2	.	TRBJ2-7	TGTGCCAGCAGCTGGGACAGAAAATACGAGCAGTACTTC	CASSWDRKYEQYF
.	TRBV7-2	.	TRBJ1-5	TGTGCCAGCAGCTTAGTAGCCATCAATCAGCCCCAGCATTTT	CASSLVAINQPQHF
.	TRBV25-1	.	TRBJ2-3	TGTGCCAGCAGGGGCTTGTCAGATACGCAGTATTTT	CASRGLSDTQYF
TRBD1	TRBV28	.	TRBJ1-5	TGTGCCAGCAGTTTTCCCTCAGGGGGCACCGGACCTGGCAATCAGCCCCAGCATTTT	CASSFPSGGTGPGNQPQHF
.	TRBV7-3	.	TRBJ2-2	TGTGCCAGCAGCTTAATTGGAGGGCCTAACACCGGGGAGCTGTTTTTT	CASSLIGGPNTGELFF
.	TRBV28	.	TRBJ2-2	TGTGCCAGCAGTCCCCTTTGGGGCGGGGAGCTGTTTTTT	CASSPLWGGELFF
.	TRBV6-5	.	TRBJ2-3	TGTGCCAGCCTCGGATACGATACGCAGTATTTT	CASLGYDTQYF
TRBD1	TRBV7-3	once	TRBJ2-1	TGTGCCAGCTGCCTGGACAGGGGGACCTACAATGAGCAGTTCTTC	CASCLDRGTYNEQFF
.	TRBV6-2/TRBV6-3	.	TRBJ2-1	TGTGCCAGCAGTTACTCGGGTCGGGCCGCACCGCTACACAATGAGCAGTTCTTC	CASSYSGRAAPLHNEQFF
.	TRBV9	.	TRBJ1-3	TGTGCCAGCAGCGTGAGCGGTAACTCTGGAAACACCATATATTTT	CASSVSGNSGNTIYF
.	TRBV18	.	TRBJ2-5	TGTGCCAGCTCACCGGACCCGATGGAGACCCAGTACTTC	CASSPDPMETQYF
.	TRBV2	.	TRBJ2-5	TGTGCCAGCAGTGAAATTCCCGGGTACCAAGAGACCCAGTACTTC	CASSEIPGYQETQYF